This T cell receptor beta chain was profiled in a study of shared clonotypes between healthy human individuals. Memory CD4+ cells were the fraction left after CD45RA+ naive selection. The ends were cut back, 1 base at V and 6 bases at J, with 10 bases in the middle. The V gene's germline CDR1 is LNHDA and CDR2 SQIVND (reference sequence). The CDR3 runs 14 residues. Study-level findings and limits: The study generally estimated greater richness for naive than memory subsets. What rarefaction showed was incomplete sorted-subset sequencing despite large depth.

In the sorted-subset replicate PCRs, approximately 200 ng DNA, 30,000 or so T cell genomes, was used. Here immunoSEQ multiplex PCR was the method, and the copy in TCRdb shows in-frame clones only, minus some. The sample holds over 850,000 clones, 78% seen once. For this clone: Its antigen is unknown. In the same sample, other DNA sequences code for this CDR3.

Sequenced material: memory CD4+ T cells from PBMCs. Subset described: CD45RA-negative fraction. The rearrangement uses TRBV19 and TRBJ1-5, with a possible D match to TRBD1 (6 bases). This clonotype was obtained from a man in his late teens or twenties in good health. Some clones in this sample may be carry-over from other donors' samples. This chain's CDR3 is CASSIAGERQPQHF. The CDR3 DNA is TGTGCCAGTAGTATAGCAGGGGAACGTCAGCCCCAGCATTTT.